These 9 T cell receptor beta chains share one sample of origin, sequenced in a study of cytomegalovirus exposure and HLA in healthy donors. Primers for the PCR totalled 60 Vbeta and 13 Jbeta. TCRdb's table, derived via immunoSEQ multiplex PCR, lists solely in-frame clones and lacks some. This sample carries around 100,000 clones, around 8% of them seen once, and the ten largest clones take 2.3%. Sequencing input: PBMCs. The receptors derive from a man aged 50 to 60 in good health and CMV-seronegative.

This clone was seen a handful of times. The chain has TRBV6-6 and TRBJ1-5; D unclear. The CDR3 runs 14 residues. V shed 5 bases and J shed 5 bases, with 13 bases lying between them. CDR1 is MNHNY and CDR2 is SVGAGI in the germline V gene (reference sequence). The CDR3: CASSHHRNDQPQHF. CDR3 sequence (DNA): TGTGCCAGCAGTCACCACAGAAACGATCAGCCCCAGCATTTT.

This chain uses TRBV4-1 with TRBJ1-1; D unresolved. Germline V CDR1 and CDR2: MGHRA, YSYEKL. V was trimmed by 0 bases and J by 4 bases, leaving 15 bases between them. This CDR3 has 16 residues. CDR3 in DNA: TGCGCCAGCAGCCAAGAATTCGTAAGGGAGGGCACTGAAGCTTTCTTT. It yields the protein CASSQEFVREGTEAFF.

In its sample, this clone was seen a few times. The chain joins TRBV14 to TRBJ2-7, with unresolved D. V was cut by 0 bases and J by 3 bases, with 6 bases left in between. Per the germline V gene, CDR1 is SGHDN and CDR2 is FVKESK. The CDR3 has 13 residues. The CDR3 nucleotides read TGTGCCAGCAGCCAAGATCCCTACTACGAGCAGTACTTC. Protein sequence: CASSQDPYYEQYF.

Only a few counts were recorded for this clone. V is TRBV27 and J is TRBJ1-2; TRBD1 might be the D (5 bases). V was trimmed by 2 bases and J by 3 bases, leaving 13 bases between them. Germline lookup yields CDR1 MNHEY and CDR2 SMNVEV (reference sequence). The CDR3 is 15 amino acids. Written as DNA, the CDR3 is TGTGCCAGCAGTTTACTGGGAGGGACGGACTATGGCTACACCTTC. Its protein product is CASSLLGGTDYGYTF.

The rearrangement uses TRBV7-6 and TRBJ2-1, with a possible D match to TRBD1 (6 bases). Trimming cost V 8 bases and J 10 bases, with 21 bases left between them. The CDR3 extends over 14 amino acids. Germline values: CDR1 SGHVS, CDR2 FNYEAQ. The CDR3 DNA follows: TGTGCCAGCGAGCCACAGGATTGGGGGCAGGAGCAGTTCTTC. Residues: CASEPQDWGQEQFF.

Remarks on this clone: At the DNA level, this CDR3 is encoded by other sequences in the same sample as well. The V and J genes are TRBV5-5 and TRBJ1-1; 9 nucleotides match TRBD1. After removal of 4 bases from V and 4 bases from J, the junction contained 8 bases not matched to a gene. The V gene's germline CDR1 is SGHKS and CDR2 YYEKEE (reference sequence). This CDR3 spans 15 amino acids. CDR3 in amino acids: CASSVIPGQGTEAFF. In DNA, the CDR3 is TGTGCCAGCAGCGTCATACCGGGACAGGGCACTGAAGCTTTCTTT.

This clone was seen more than once but under ten times. This chain connects TRBV30 to TRBJ1-1; a weak D match, TRBD1 (5 bases). Germline V gene sequence: CDR1 GTSNPN, CDR2 SVGIG (reference sequence). The V and J ends lost 2 bases and 5 bases respectively, with 9 bases between them. The length of the CDR3 is 12 residues. Written as DNA, the CDR3 is TGTGCCTGGAGTCCCGGGGGGACTGAAGCTTTCTTT. Translating gives CAWSPGGTEAFF. Drawing the rest from reference TRBV30 and TRBJ1-1, the complete variable domain is SQTIHQWPATLVQPVGSPLSLECTVEGTSNPNLYWYRQAAGRGLQLLFYSVGIGQISSEVPQNLSASRPQDRQFILSSKKLLLSDSGFYLCAWSPGGTEAFFGQGTRLTVV.

This clone was seen a few times. V gene TRBV7-3 combines with J gene TRBJ2-1; TRBD1 aligns across 7 bases. J gave up 9 bases and V 1 base, and 9 bases lay outside the gene matches. Germline V CDR1 and CDR2: SGHTA, FQGTGA. The CDR3 runs to 15 residues. CDR3 coding DNA: TGTGCCAGCAGCTTAAGAGGACAGGAGGCAGGTGAGCAGTTCTTC. Encoded protein: CASSLRGQEAGEQFF. Full variable domain (rest looked up from reference TRBV7-3 and TRBJ2-1): GAGVSQTPSNKVTEKGKYVELRCDPISGHTALYWYRQSLGQGPEFLIYFQGTGAADDSGLPNDRFFAVRPEGSVSTLKIQRTERGDSAVYLCASSLRGQEAGEQFFGPGTRLTVL.

The sample holds a few counts of this clone. The rearrangement links TRBV19 to TRBJ1-2, with no clear D. This CDR3 comprises 11 residues. Germline V lookup: CDR1 LNHDA, CDR2 SQIVND (reference sequence). V lost 4 bases and J lost 7, with 7 bases in between. For the CDR3, the DNA is TGTGCCAGTAGTACCGGTTCTGGCTACACCTTC. This translates into CASSTGSGYTF.